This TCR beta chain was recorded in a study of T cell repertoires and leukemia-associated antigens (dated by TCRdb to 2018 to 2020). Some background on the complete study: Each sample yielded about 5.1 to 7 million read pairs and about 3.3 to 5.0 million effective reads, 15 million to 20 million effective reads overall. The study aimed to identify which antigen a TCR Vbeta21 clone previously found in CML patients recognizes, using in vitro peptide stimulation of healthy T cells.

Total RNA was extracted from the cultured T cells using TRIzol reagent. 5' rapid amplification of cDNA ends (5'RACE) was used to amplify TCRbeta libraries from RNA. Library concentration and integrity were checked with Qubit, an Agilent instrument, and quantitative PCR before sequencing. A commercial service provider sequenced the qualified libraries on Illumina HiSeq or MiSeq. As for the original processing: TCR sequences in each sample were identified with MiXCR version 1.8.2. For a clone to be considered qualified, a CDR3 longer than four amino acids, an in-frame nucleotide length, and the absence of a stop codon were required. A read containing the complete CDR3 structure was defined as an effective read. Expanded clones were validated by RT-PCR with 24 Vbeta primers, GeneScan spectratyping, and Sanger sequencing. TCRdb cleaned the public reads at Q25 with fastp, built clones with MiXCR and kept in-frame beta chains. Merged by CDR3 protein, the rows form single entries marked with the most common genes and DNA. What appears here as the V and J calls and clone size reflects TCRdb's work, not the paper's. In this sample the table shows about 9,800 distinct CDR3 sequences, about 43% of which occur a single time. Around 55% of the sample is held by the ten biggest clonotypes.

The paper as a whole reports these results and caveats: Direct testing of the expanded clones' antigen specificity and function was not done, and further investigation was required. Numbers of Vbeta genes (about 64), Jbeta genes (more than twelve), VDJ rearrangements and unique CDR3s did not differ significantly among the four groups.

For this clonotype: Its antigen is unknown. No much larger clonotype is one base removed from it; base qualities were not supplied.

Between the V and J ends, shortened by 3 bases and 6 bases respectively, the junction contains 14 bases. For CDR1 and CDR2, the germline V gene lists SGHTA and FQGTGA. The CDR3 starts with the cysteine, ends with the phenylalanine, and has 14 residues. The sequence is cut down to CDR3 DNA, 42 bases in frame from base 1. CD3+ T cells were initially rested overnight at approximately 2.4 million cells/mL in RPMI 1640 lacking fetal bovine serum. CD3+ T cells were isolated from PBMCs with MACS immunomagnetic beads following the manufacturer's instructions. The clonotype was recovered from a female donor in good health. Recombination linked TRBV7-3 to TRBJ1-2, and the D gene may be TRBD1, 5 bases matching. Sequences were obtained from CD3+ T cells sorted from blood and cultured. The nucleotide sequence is TGTGCCAGCAGCTTGGAGGGATGGGACCATGGCTACACCTTC. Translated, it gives CASSLEGWDHGYTF.